These 11 T cell receptor beta chains came from one sample sequenced in a study of response to subunit inactivated influenza vaccine. A single record per CDR3 protein comes from TCRdb applying MiXCR to the RT-PCR reads. The sample has 500,000 to 600,000 distinct CDR3 sequences, under 9% seen once. Sequencing used PBMCs from blood, obtained roughly 24 months after vaccination. All receptors come from a man in his fifties or sixties who received an inactivated influenza vaccine.

This clonotype was counted between two and nine times. This sequence joins TRBV5-5 and TRBJ2-7, with a weak D call TRBD1 (6 bases). Trimming left V 1 base short and J 7 bases short, with 12 bases between. The CDR3 spans 13 residues. Per germline, CDR1 SGHKS and CDR2 YYEKEE (reference sequence). DNA for the CDR3: TGTGCCAGCAGCTTGACAGGGATCGAGGAGCAGTACTTC. It codes for CASSLTGIEEQYF. Looking up the rest from reference TRBV5-5 and TRBJ2-7 gives the full variable domain: DAGVTQSPTHLIKTRGQQVTLRCSPISGHKSVSWYQQVLGQGPQFIFQYYEKEERGRGNFPDRFSARQFPNYSSELNVNALLLGDSALYLCASSLTGIEEQYFGPGTRLTVT.

J is TRBJ1-1 and V is TRBV12-3 or TRBV12-4, with D possibly being TRBD1 (6 bases). This CDR3 contains 14 residues. Trimming pared 2 bases from V and 1 base from J, leaving 8 bases between. The DNA for the CDR3 is TGTGCCAGCAGTTTAAGACAGGAGAACACTGAAGCTTTCTTT. This translates into CASSLRQENTEAFF.

The chain combines TRBV28 with TRBJ2-3; D is ambiguous. Trimming cost V 2 bases and J 1 base, with 10 bases left between them. The CDR3 totals 15 residues. Germline loops: CDR1 MDHEN, CDR2 SYDVKM. Here the CDR3 DNA reads TGTGCCAGCAGTTTAAGCAGACCGGGCACAGATACGCAGTATTTT. This translates into CASSLSRPGTDTQYF.

The gene calls are TRBV20-1 and TRBJ2-6; 10 nucleotides match TRBD1. The germline V gene encodes CDR1 DFQATT and CDR2 SNEGSKA (reference sequence). The CDR3 runs 16 residues. Losses at the gene ends were 3 bases for V and 4 bases for J; bases not matched to a gene: 6. This CDR3 reads CSARPGQGYGANVLTF. The CDR3 DNA follows: TGCAGTGCTAGGCCGGGACAGGGGTACGGGGCCAACGTCCTGACTTTC.

V and J are TRBV27 and TRBJ2-1; 8 nucleotides align to TRBD2. Germline V CDR1 and CDR2: MNHEY, SMNVEV (reference sequence). Trimming took 5 bases from V and 8 from J; bases not matched to a gene: 5. This CDR3 has 13 residues. The CDR3 sequence: CASSQGLADEQFF. The CDR3 coding sequence is TGTGCCAGCAGTCAAGGACTAGCCGATGAGCAGTTCTTC.

This clonotype came up a few times. The chain joins TRBV3-1 to TRBJ2-3; 16 positions match TRBD2. Per germline, CDR1 LGHDT and CDR2 YNNKEL (reference sequence). V dropped 0 bases and J dropped 1; count of bases not matched to a gene: 7. The CDR3 runs 20 residues. For the CDR3, the DNA is TGTGCCAGCAGCCAAGATGGGACTAGCGGGGGGGCCGGGCGCACAGATACGCAGTATTTT. It is translated as CASSQDGTSGGAGRTDTQYF.

This clonotype was counted a few times. The CDR3 DNA is TGTGCCAGCAGCTTAGAACCGGGACTATATTACGAGCAGTACTTC. This encodes CASSLEPGLYYEQYF. The chain couples TRBV7-2 to TRBJ2-7, with 7 bases matching TRBD2. V was clipped by 1 base and J by 4 bases; unmatched bases: 7. The CDR3 runs 15 residues. The germline V gene has CDR1 SGHTA and CDR2 FQGNSA.

This clonotype was seen more than once but under ten times. The chain joins TRBV9 to TRBJ1-2; TRBD1 matches 9 bases. In germline, CDR1 is SGDLS, CDR2 YYNGEE. The V segment lost 3 bases and the J segment 5 bases; nucleotides outside the gene matches: 8. The CDR3 has 15 residues. The CDR3 nucleotides are TGTGCCAGCAGCGGCCGGGACAGGGTAGGGTATGGCTACACCTTC. This codes for CASSGRDRVGYGYTF.

This clonotype was picked up many times. The V and J genes are TRBV20-1 and TRBJ2-7, with 7 bases lining up with TRBD1. The ends lost 1 base at V and 2 bases at J; junction bases unmatched: 2. Germline V lookup: CDR1 DFQATT, CDR2 SNEGSKA (reference sequence). The CDR3 has 13 residues. The CDR3 here is CSARGDSPYEQYF. CDR3 nucleotide sequence: TGCAGTGCTAGAGGGGACAGTCCCTACGAGCAGTACTTC.

This clonotype was counted a few times. The chain is built from TRBV20-1 and TRBJ2-1, with D tentatively TRBD2 (6 bases). The CDR3 length is 14 residues. CDR1 and CDR2 from the germline V gene are DFQATT and SNEGSKA (reference sequence). Trimming stripped 3 bases from V and 3 bases from J, with 12 bases between. CDR3 region: CSASLARVYNEQFF. CDR3 sequence (DNA): TGCAGTGCTAGTCTAGCGCGAGTCTACAATGAGCAGTTCTTC.

This clonotype was detected a few times. The J gene is TRBJ2-4, the V gene TRBV28; D perhaps matches TRBD2 (5 bases). The CDR3 has 16 amino acids. The V gene's germline CDR1 is MDHEN and CDR2 SYDVKM. V lost 6 bases and J lost 2, with 17 bases in between. CDR3 sequence reads: CASSPRWSGSKNIQYF. In DNA, the CDR3 is TGTGCCAGCAGCCCGAGGTGGTCGGGGTCCAAAAACATTCAGTACTTC.